Following are 23 T cell receptor beta chains from one sample sequenced in a study of cytomegalovirus exposure and HLA in healthy donors. Primers for the PCR totalled 60 Vbeta and 13 Jbeta. Assay used: immunoSEQ multiplex PCR; TCRdb lists only in-frame clones, some missing. The sample lists 90,000 to 100,000 clones, about a tenth occurring once. The sequenced material came from PBMCs. Receptors were obtained from a man aged 50-60 years in good health and CMV-seropositive.

The chain combines TRBV7-9 with TRBJ2-7; 8 positions agree with TRBD1. The CDR3 totals 15 residues. Trimming cost V 2 bases and J 2 bases; bases outside gene matches: 5. The germline gives CDR1 SEHNR, CDR2 FQNEAQ (reference sequence). The CDR3 coding sequence is TGTGCCAGCAGCTTACGGGGACAGGACGCCTACGAGCAGTACTTC. This translates into CASSLRGQDAYEQYF.

In its sample, this clone was seen a few times. This chain links TRBV19 with TRBJ2-6; 10 bases fit TRBD1. Per germline, CDR1 LNHDA and CDR2 SQIVND (reference sequence). Trimming cost V 5 bases and J 1 base; bases outside gene matches: 5. The CDR3 runs to 17 residues. CDR3 in DNA: TGTGCCAGTAGTCCGCGGACAGGGGGTTCTGGGGCCAACGTCCTGACTTTC. Its translation is CASSPRTGGSGANVLTF.

This rearrangement joins TRBV7-6 to TRBJ2-1; 9 bases are shared with TRBD1. Germline CDR1 SGHVS, CDR2 FNYEAQ. The CDR3 extends over 14 amino acids. With 4 bases clipped from V and 11 bases from J, the junction kept 9 bases outside the gene matches. Written as DNA, the CDR3 is TGTGCCAGCAGCTCTGAGGCGGACAGGGGAAAGCAGTTCTTC. Its protein is CASSSEADRGKQFF.

The gene calls are TRBV19 and TRBJ2-7; 9 positions match TRBD1. The CDR3 is 14 residues long. Germline-derived CDR1 and CDR2 are LNHDA and SQIVND (reference sequence). The junction had 4 bases not matched to a gene; V was cut back by 4 bases and J by 3 bases. CDR3 coding DNA: TGTGCCAGTAGTAAGACAGGGGGTGGCTACGAGCAGTACTTC. This gives the protein CASSKTGGGYEQYF.

V gene TRBV19 combines with J gene TRBJ1-5; D is unresolved. Looked up from germline, CDR1 is LNHDA and CDR2 is SQIVND (reference sequence). The V end was cut by 4 bases, the J end by 3 bases, with 7 bases between. The length of the CDR3 is 13 residues. The CDR3 sequence is CASSRAFNQPQHF. Written as DNA, the CDR3 is TGTGCCAGTAGTAGGGCGTTCAATCAGCCCCAGCATTTT.

This clone occurred a few times. CDR3 coding DNA: TGCGCCAGCAGCCAAAGCGGCCGGATGAACACTGAAGCTTTCTTT. Protein product: CASSQSGRMNTEAFF. This chain joins TRBV4-3 and TRBJ1-1; D is unclear. The CDR3 is 15 amino acids. V was pared by 2 bases and J by 0 bases, with 10 bases between. Germline lookup yields CDR1 LGHNA and CDR2 YSLEER.

In this sample, this clone turned up a few times. The gene calls are TRBV23-1 and TRBJ2-5, with D possibly TRBD1 on 6 matching bases. TRBV23-1 is flagged as an ORF with uncertain function. This CDR3 is 16 amino acids long. Trimming shortened V by 7 bases and J by 4 bases, and 22 bases separated the two germline ends. CDR3 amino acids: CASKGGVGNLRETQYF. The CDR3, as DNA: TGCGCCAGCAAAGGGGGAGTGGGGAACCTCAGAGAGACCCAGTACTTC.

This clone was observed a few times. This chain links TRBV30 with TRBJ1-1; D not resolved. Trimming shortened V by 5 bases and J by 8 bases, and 12 bases separated the two germline ends. The CDR3 spans 11 residues. CDR1 and CDR2 from the germline V gene are GTSNPN and SVGIG (reference sequence). In DNA form, the CDR3 reads TGTGCCTGGGCCCTCGGAGGGGAAGCTTTCTTT. It yields the protein CAWALGGEAFF.

This clone appeared a few times. The chain has TRBV7-8 and TRBJ1-1; 7 bases map to TRBD1. This CDR3 is built from 15 residues. Germline trimming cut 5 bases from V and 4 bases from J; bases unmatched to any gene: 10. The germline gives CDR1 SGHVS, CDR2 FQNEAQ. CDR3 amino acids: CASSPRQGVFTEAFF. DNA of the CDR3: TGTGCCAGCAGCCCAAGACAGGGTGTTTTCACTGAAGCTTTCTTT.

This clone appeared a few times. The chain has TRBV5-1 and TRBJ2-6, with D tentatively TRBD2 (5 bases). CDR1 SGHRS and CDR2 YFSETQ come from the germline V gene. Trimming stripped 5 bases from V and 0 bases from J, with 9 bases between. This CDR3 region has 15 residues. The CDR3 is CASSEGSSGANVLTF. CDR3 coding DNA: TGCGCCAGCAGTGAGGGCAGCTCTGGGGCCAACGTCCTGACTTTC.

This clone has only a few counts. The chain employs TRBV5-1 and TRBJ1-5; D call uncertain. The CDR3 extends over 13 amino acids. Trimming stripped 0 bases from V and 3 bases from J, with 4 bases between. In germline, CDR1 is SGHRS, CDR2 YFSETQ. The CDR3 loop reads CASSLDHNQPQHF. The CDR3 DNA sequence: TGCGCCAGCAGCTTGGATCACAATCAGCCCCAGCATTTT.

This clone turned up a few times. The chain carries TRBV11-2 and TRBJ1-2; 9 bases are shared with TRBD1. The CDR3 is 16 amino acids. With 3 bases clipped from V and 0 bases from J, the junction kept 5 bases outside the gene matches. Germline CDR1 SGHAT, CDR2 FQNNGV. CDR3 sequence: CASSFDRGYPNYGYTF. Here the CDR3 DNA reads TGTGCCAGCAGCTTTGACAGGGGGTACCCTAACTATGGCTACACCTTC.

Only a few counts were recorded for this clone. The genes are TRBV13 and TRBJ1-2; D gene ambiguous. This CDR3 comprises 16 residues. Trimming left V 0 bases short and J 3 bases short, with 14 bases between. CDR1 is PRHDT and CDR2 is FYEKMQ in the germline V gene (reference sequence). In DNA, the CDR3 is TGTGCCAGCAGCTTAGGCAGGACGGGAGGCTACTATGGCTACACCTTC. Its protein is CASSLGRTGGYYGYTF.

This clone was detected a few times. The rearrangement links TRBV27 to TRBJ1-5; D not certain. The CDR3 loop spans 14 amino acids. CDR1 is MNHEY, CDR2 SMNVEV, per germline (reference sequence). Between the trimmed V and J ends, which lost 6 bases and 0 bases, there was a span of 9 bases. The CDR3, as DNA: TGTGCCAGCAGCCCCTATGATAGCAATCAGCCCCAGCATTTT. Translating it yields CASSPYDSNQPQHF.

The rearrangement joins TRBV28 to TRBJ1-4, with unresolved D. V lost 4 bases to trimming and J lost 6 bases, with 9 bases between them. Germline V gives CDR1 MDHEN, CDR2 SYDVKM. The CDR3 covers 13 residues. The CDR3 loop reads CASSSSLYEKLFF. The CDR3, as DNA: TGTGCCAGCAGTTCGTCACTGTATGAAAAACTGTTTTTT.

The chain is built from TRBV11-2 and TRBJ2-7, with TRBD2 as a possible D gene (6 bases). Germline V gene data show CDR1 as SGHAT and CDR2 as FQNNGV. Trimming stripped 5 bases from V and 5 bases from J, with 13 bases between. The length of the CDR3 is 13 residues. The CDR3 DNA follows: TGTGCCAGCAGCCCTACTAGCCGGCACGAGCAGTACTTC. Translating it yields CASSPTSRHEQYF.

The chain joins TRBV5-1 to TRBJ2-7; 7 bases are shared with TRBD1. Germline-derived CDR1 and CDR2 are SGHRS and YFSETQ. The CDR3 runs 15 residues. V was pared by 5 bases and J by 1 base, with 9 bases of the junction left unmatched. CDR3 in DNA: TGCGCCAGCAGTTCAGGGGGTTATAGATCCTACGAGCAGTACTTC. This encodes CASSSGGYRSYEQYF.

This clone showed up just a few times. The chain couples TRBV28 to TRBJ1-4, with D perhaps matching TRBD1 (6 bases). This CDR3 region has 11 residues. Per the germline V gene, CDR1 is MDHEN and CDR2 is SYDVKM. V was trimmed by 10 bases and J by 5 bases, leaving 8 bases between them. The CDR3 DNA sequence: TGTGCCATAAGGGGGAATGAAAAACTGTTTTTT. Protein: CAIRGNEKLFF.

This clone showed up just a few times. The chain recombines TRBV4-1 with TRBJ1-1; D might be TRBD1 (5 bases). The ends were cut back, 1 base at V and 8 bases at J, with 8 bases in the middle. The CDR3 extends over 12 amino acids. Germline CDR1 reads MGHRA; CDR2 reads YSYEKL. CDR3: CASSQGAGEAFF. CDR3 bases: TGCGCCAGCAGCCAAGGGGCAGGGGAAGCTTTCTTT.

V usage is TRBV7-9 and J usage is TRBJ2-5; TRBD2 aligns across 9 bases. This CDR3 has 17 residues. J lost 2 bases, V lost 2 bases, and 9 bases had no gene match. CDR1 is SEHNR, CDR2 FQNEAQ, per germline (reference sequence). CDR3 amino acids: CASSLPDKTSGQETQYF. For the CDR3, the DNA is TGTGCCAGCAGCTTACCAGATAAGACTAGCGGACAAGAGACCCAGTACTTC.

The chain combines TRBV28 with TRBJ1-4; 7 nucleotides agree with TRBD1. The length of the CDR3 is 15 residues. The germline V gene encodes CDR1 MDHEN and CDR2 SYDVKM. V lost 7 bases and J lost 7; bases outside the gene matches: 12. The CDR3 DNA is TGTGCCAGCACCCAAGCCGGGACAGCCCCTGAAAAACTGTTTTTT. Encoded protein: CASTQAGTAPEKLFF. The full variable domain, its missing parts supplied by reference TRBV28 and TRBJ1-4, is DVKVTQSSRYLVKRTGEKVFLECVQDMDHENMFWYRQDPGLGLRLIYFSYDVKMKEKGDIPEGYSVSREKKERFSLILESASTNQTSMYLCASTQAGTAPEKLFFGSGTQLSVL.

This clone showed up just a few times. The gene calls are TRBV5-1 and TRBJ2-7; TRBD1 might be the D (5 bases). CDR3 size: 14 residues. Per the germline V gene, CDR1 is SGHRS and CDR2 is YFSETQ. Deletions cut 0 bases from V and 4 bases from J, with 11 bases between. The CDR3 DNA sequence: TGCGCCAGCAGCTTGGGGGCAGGGCTATACGAGCAGTACTTC. As protein: CASSLGAGLYEQYF.

This clone was seen a few times. The V and J genes are TRBV2 and TRBJ1-6; D may be TRBD1 (5 bases). V lost 6 bases and J lost 2, with 11 bases in between. This CDR3 has 15 amino acids. The germline CDR1 and CDR2 sequences are SNHLY and FYNNEI. CDR3 in DNA: TGTGCCAGCAGGGAGACAGCCACCTATAATTCACCCCTCCACTTT. Translation gives CASRETATYNSPLHF.